Listed here is a single T cell receptor beta chain. Its matching antigen is unknown. This CDR3 has 12 residues. Germline CDR1 is WSHSY and CDR2 is SAAADI. Trimming left V 0 bases short and J 5 bases short, with 4 bases between. The method was immunoSEQ multiplex PCR; TCRdb's version includes in-frame clones alone and lacks a portion of them. Of 57,000 or so clones listed, 92% are singletons. This specimen comes from a study of OX40 agonist ivuxolimab in advanced cancers. Whole-study context: Partial responses were observed in three patients, of whom one had hepatocellular carcinoma and two had cutaneous melanoma. Study-level findings and limits: In the 0.1-3.0 mg/kg groups, partial responders showed among the lowest expansion. Low normalized T-cell clonal expansion also characterized some of the nonresponders.

The TCR comes from an adult with an advanced solid tumor such as melanoma, head and neck, liver or kidney cancer. V usage is TRBV10-2 and J usage is TRBJ2-5, with D unresolved. Sequencing was performed on CD4+ or CD8+ T cells sorted from blood, taken in a trial of the OX40 agonist ivuxolimab. The DNA for the CDR3 is TGCGCCAGCAGTGAGTCGGGTGAGACCCAGTACTTC. This gives the protein CASSESGETQYF.